The 25 T cell receptor beta chains in this list originate from one sample, sequenced in a study of blood T cell repertoires in COVID-19. TCRdb keeps only in-frame clones here, not all; method: immunoSEQ multiplex PCR. The sample shows roughly 73,000 clones, about 88% of them seen only once. The sample was peripheral blood. These receptors were obtained from a man between 65 and 85 years old with active or convalescent COVID-19.

This chain links TRBV5-8 with TRBJ2-4; tentatively, D is TRBD1 (6 bases). CDR3 length: 17 amino acids. V gave up 4 bases and J gave up 5 bases, with 22 bases separating them. Germline V lookup: CDR1 SGHTS, CDR2 YDEGEE. The CDR3 region is CASSPRWGRAPQNIQYF. CDR3 bases: TGTGCCAGCAGCCCCCGCTGGGGGCGAGCTCCCCAAAACATTCAGTACTTC.

The chain carries TRBV14 and TRBJ2-7, with 11 bases lining up with TRBD1. This CDR3 is 16 amino acids long. Germline V lookup: CDR1 SGHDN, CDR2 FVKESK. The V segment lost 4 bases and the J segment 3 bases; nucleotides outside the gene matches: 8. The CDR3 spells CASSPRPGTGGYEQYF. CDR3 coding DNA: TGTGCCAGCAGCCCCCGACCCGGGACAGGGGGCTACGAGCAGTACTTC. Complete variable domain (other parts from reference TRBV14 and TRBJ2-7): EAGVTQFPSHSVIEKGQTVTLRCDPISGHDNLYWYRRVMGKEIKFLLHFVKESKQDESGMPNNRFLAERTGGTYSTLKVQPAELEDSGVYFCASSPRPGTGGYEQYFGPGTRLTVT.

The chain is built from TRBV6-6 and TRBJ2-1; 9 positions match TRBD1. V gave up 1 base and J gave up 4 bases; unmatched junction bases: 5. Looked up from germline, CDR1 is MNHNY and CDR2 is SVGAGI (reference sequence). The CDR3 contains 16 residues. In nucleotides, the CDR3 is TGTGCCAGCAGTTACTTGACAGGGGGAGAATACAATGAGCAGTTCTTC. Its translation is CASSYLTGGEYNEQFF.

The CDR3 sequence: CASSPTVLSQETQYF. CDR3 sequence (DNA): TGCGCCAGCAGCCCGACGGTACTATCCCAAGAGACCCAGTACTTC. The chain recombines TRBV5-1 with TRBJ2-5; D is uncertain. Germline CDR1 and CDR2: SGHRS and YFSETQ. The CDR3 sequence is 15 residues long. The ends were cut back, 4 bases at V and 1 base at J, with 14 bases in the middle.

This chain uses TRBV29-1 with TRBJ1-2, with 8 bases identical to TRBD1. Germline lookup yields CDR1 SQVTM and CDR2 ANQGSEA. The CDR3 length is 13 residues. The V gene end was trimmed by 7 bases and the J gene end by 4 bases; junction bases not matched to a gene: 8. CDR3 loop: CSALGQGTYGYTF. The CDR3 region has the DNA TGCAGCGCTCTTGGACAGGGTACCTATGGCTACACCTTC.

This sequence joins TRBV11-2 and TRBJ1-1, with 8 nucleotides matching TRBD1. CDR3 size: 12 residues. Germline trimming cut 3 bases from V and 12 bases from J; bases unmatched to any gene: 6. The germline CDR1 and CDR2 sequences are SGHAT and FQNNGV. The CDR3 protein is CASSFPGGASFF. The CDR3, as DNA: TGTGCCAGCAGCTTCCCAGGGGGCGCATCTTTCTTT.

The chain carries TRBV5-6 and TRBJ1-1; 9 nucleotides line up with TRBD1. V was clipped by 2 bases and J by 8 bases; unmatched bases: 4. The CDR3 contains 13 residues. The germline V gene encodes CDR1 SGHDT and CDR2 YYEEEE. The CDR3, as DNA: TGTGCCAGCAGCTTTAGGGGGACAGGGGAAGCTTTCTTT. Amino acid sequence: CASSFRGTGEAFF.

This clone showed up just once. This sequence joins TRBV27 and TRBJ1-6; tentatively, D is TRBD1 (5 bases). Germline CDR1 reads MNHEY; CDR2 reads SMNVEV (reference sequence). This CDR3 has 16 amino acids. Trimming stripped 7 bases from V and 6 bases from J, with 19 bases between. The CDR3 nucleotides read TGTGCCAGCACTCTAAAAAGGGGAGGGTCTAATTCACCCCTCCACTTT. Translation gives CASTLKRGGSNSPLHF.

The chain recombines TRBV19 with TRBJ1-1; D is perhaps TRBD1 (5 bases). From germline, CDR1 is LNHDA and CDR2 SQIVND (reference sequence). The CDR3 consists of 14 residues. Trimming stripped 3 bases from V and 0 bases from J, with 8 bases between. The CDR3 sequence is CASSIGDLNTEAFF. CDR3 sequence (DNA): TGTGCCAGTAGTATCGGGGACTTGAACACTGAAGCTTTCTTT.

The CDR3 region is CASSGQGNYGYTF. The CDR3 DNA follows: TGTGCCAGCTCTGGACAGGGAAACTATGGCTACACCTTC. This chain links TRBV18 with TRBJ1-2; the match to TRBD1 covers 8 bases. Trimming cost V 6 bases and J 2 bases; bases outside gene matches: 2. Germline V CDR1 and CDR2: KGHSH, LQKENI. CDR3 length: 13 residues.

J is TRBJ1-1 and V is TRBV19; 8 positions agree with TRBD1. Germline CDR1 and CDR2: LNHDA and SQIVND (reference sequence). Trimming cost V 3 bases and J 0 bases; bases outside gene matches: 6. The CDR3 totals 16 residues. The CDR3 sequence: CASSMSRGRLNTEAFF. The CDR3 DNA follows: TGTGCCAGTAGTATGAGCAGGGGGCGTTTGAACACTGAAGCTTTCTTT.

This clone was counted a few times. V usage is TRBV3-1 (or the pseudogene TRBV3-2) and J usage is TRBJ2-2; 9 bases are a match to TRBD2. Losses at the gene ends were 4 bases for V and 5 bases for J; bases not matched to a gene: 8. This CDR3 has 16 amino acids. The germline V gene has CDR1 LGHDT and CDR2 YNNKEL (reference sequence). CDR3 sequence: CASSPSGGHGTGELFF. The CDR3 DNA reads as TGTGCCAGCAGCCCAAGCGGGGGGCATGGGACCGGGGAGCTGTTTTTT.

The rearrangement links TRBV11-3 to TRBJ1-1; 8 nucleotides agree with TRBD1. The CDR3 has 15 residues. With 5 bases clipped from V and 5 bases from J, the junction kept 10 bases outside the gene matches. The germline V gene encodes CDR1 SGHNT and CDR2 YENEEA. The chain's CDR3 is CASSPSGQGPTEAFF. The CDR3 DNA sequence: TGTGCCAGCAGCCCCTCCGGACAGGGCCCTACTGAAGCTTTCTTT.

This chain uses TRBV7-9 with TRBJ2-3, with 11 bases matching TRBD1. Trimming took 6 bases from V and 4 from J; bases not matched to a gene: 6. This CDR3 contains 15 residues. Germline CDR1 reads SEHNR; CDR2 reads FQNEAQ (reference sequence). The DNA of the CDR3 is TGTGCCAGCAGTTATGGGACAGGGGGAGCAGATACGCAGTATTTT. Its protein is CASSYGTGGADTQYF.

The CDR3 nucleotides read TGTGCCAGTAGTCTTCAGGCGGGGAGCAATCAGCCCCAGCATTTT. Protein sequence: CASSLQAGSNQPQHF. This chain uses TRBV19 with TRBJ1-5; D is ambiguous. The CDR3 has 15 residues. Germline V gives CDR1 LNHDA, CDR2 SQIVND (reference sequence). V lost 5 bases to trimming and J lost 1 base, with 12 bases between them.

The V call is TRBV24-1, the J call TRBJ2-3, with a weak D call TRBD1 (6 bases). Germline loops: CDR1 KGHDR, CDR2 SFDVKD. This CDR3 spans 13 amino acids. Trimming left V 5 bases short and J 3 bases short, with 8 bases between. The CDR3 region has the DNA TGTGCCACCAGTGTAGGGGGAACAGATACGCAGTATTTT. This translates into CATSVGGTDTQYF.

This chain connects TRBV27 to TRBJ1-5; a possible D gene is TRBD1 (6 bases). This CDR3 comprises 15 residues. Germline CDR1 reads MNHEY; CDR2 reads SMNVEV (reference sequence). V was cut by 5 bases and J by 4 bases, with 15 bases left in between. The CDR3 region is CASSTPDRTNQPQHF. DNA for the CDR3: TGTGCCAGCAGTACCCCGGACAGAACTAATCAGCCCCAGCATTTT.

The chain links TRBV5-6 to TRBJ1-4; 10 nucleotides match TRBD1. The CDR3 runs to 19 residues. The germline V gene encodes CDR1 SGHDT and CDR2 YYEEEE. Trimming at V came to 1 base and at J to 6 bases, leaving 15 bases not matched to a gene. As DNA, the CDR3 is TGTGCCAGCAGCTTGTTAGATGGACAGGGGGGTAGGGTATATGAAAAACTGTTTTTT. Its translation is CASSLLDGQGGRVYEKLFF.

The chain has TRBV19 and TRBJ1-5, with 8 bases that match TRBD1. Trimming at V came to 5 bases and at J to 7 bases, leaving 10 bases not matched to a gene. CDR1 and CDR2 (germline): LNHDA, SQIVND (reference sequence). This CDR3 has 15 amino acids. The CDR3 bases are TGTGCCAGTAGTCCACAGGGGGGAAAATACCAGCCCCAGCATTTT. It specifies CASSPQGGKYQPQHF.

The chain couples TRBV18 to TRBJ1-2, with 7 bases identical to TRBD1. Germline assignment: CDR1 KGHSH and CDR2 LQKENI. Losses at the gene ends were 3 bases for V and 4 bases for J; bases not matched to a gene: 8. This CDR3 has 15 residues. CDR3 amino acids: CASSPRDRGFYGYTF. The CDR3 region has the DNA TGTGCCAGCTCACCCCGGGACAGAGGATTCTATGGCTACACCTTC.

The rearrangement joins TRBV11-2 to TRBJ2-1; tentative D call: TRBD2 (5 bases). Looked up from germline, CDR1 is SGHAT and CDR2 is FQNNGV. Trimming removed 1 base from V and 4 bases from J, with 5 bases in between. The CDR3 is 13 amino acids. The CDR3: CASSLGGYNEQFF. As DNA, the CDR3 is TGTGCCAGCAGCTTAGGCGGGTACAATGAGCAGTTCTTC.

The chain combines TRBV5-1 with TRBJ1-1; D perhaps matches TRBD1 (5 bases). CDR1 and CDR2 (germline): SGHRS, YFSETQ. This CDR3 is built from 14 residues. V was cut by 4 bases and J by 5 bases, with 15 bases left in between. CDR3 nucleotide sequence: TGCGCCAGCAGCCCTTCTTCAGGGAATACTGAAGCTTTCTTT. Translating it yields CASSPSSGNTEAFF.

The table lists this clone with a few counts. The V and J genes are TRBV5-1 and TRBJ2-2; D is possibly TRBD1 (6 bases). The CDR3 spans 15 residues. Looked up from germline, CDR1 is SGHRS and CDR2 is YFSETQ. V lost 3 bases and J lost 2, with 11 bases in between. This CDR3 reads CASSSRQVNTGELFF. CDR3 coding DNA: TGCGCCAGCAGCTCGAGACAGGTTAACACCGGGGAGCTGTTTTTT.

The chain links TRBV18 to TRBJ2-3, with D possibly TRBD2 on 5 matching bases. Germline V lookup: CDR1 KGHSH, CDR2 LQKENI. V was trimmed by 6 bases and J by 0 bases, leaving 13 bases between them. This CDR3 is 15 amino acids long. CDR3 amino acids: CASSRDTGSTDTQYF. The CDR3 DNA is TGTGCCAGCTCCCGCGATACGGGGAGCACAGATACGCAGTATTTT. The full variable domain, completed using reference TRBV18 and TRBJ2-3, is NAGVMQNPRHLVRRRGQEARLRCSPMKGHSHVYWYRQLPEEGLKFMVYLQKENIIDESGMPKERFSAEFPKEGPSILRIQQVVRGDSAAYFCASSRDTGSTDTQYFGPGTRLTVL.

This chain links TRBV29-1 with TRBJ1-1; TRBD1 might be the D (5 bases). The V gene lost 7 bases and the J gene lost 1 base, with 13 bases spanning the gap. Germline V CDR1 and CDR2: SQVTM, ANQGSEA. The CDR3 is 13 amino acids. In DNA form, the CDR3 reads TGCAGCGCCGAAGGGGCGGCGAACACTGAAGCTTTCTTT. It encodes CSAEGAANTEAFF.